These 21 T cell receptor beta chains share one sample of origin, sequenced in a study of T cell responses to AZD1222 COVID-19 vaccine. Generated by immunoSEQ multiplex PCR, the TCRdb table keeps only in-frame clones and is missing some. The sample consists of around 54,000 clones, 65% to 90% of them appearing once. The source was peripheral blood, collected 28 days after the second AZD1222 dose. Receptors were obtained from an adult who received the AZD1222 COVID-19 vaccine.

The chain couples TRBV9 to TRBJ2-2; 14 nucleotides align to TRBD2. The CDR3 extends over 16 amino acids. After removal of 4 bases from V and 7 bases from J, the junction contained 6 bases not matched to a gene. Germline CDR1 and CDR2: SGDLS and YYNGEE. In nucleotides, the CDR3 is TGTGCCAGCAGCCAAGGGACTAGCGGGAGTAACGGGGAGCTGTTTTTT. Encoded protein: CASSQGTSGSNGELFF.

By frequency in the sample, this clone is medium-sized. The chain recombines TRBV19 with TRBJ1-6; no definite D call. With 0 bases removed from V and 7 bases from J, the gap between germline ends came to 7 bases. This CDR3 comprises 14 residues. Germline V gene data show CDR1 as LNHDA and CDR2 as SQIVND (reference sequence). CDR3 residues: CASSIDGRNSPLHF. CDR3 sequence (DNA): TGTGCCAGTAGTATAGATGGCAGGAATTCACCCCTCCACTTT.

The CDR3 loop reads CASSERGQLSSYNEQFF. The CDR3 nucleotides are TGTGCCAGCAGTGAACGGGGACAGCTCAGCTCCTACAATGAGCAGTTCTTC. The rearrangement links TRBV2 to TRBJ2-1; 7 nucleotides line up with TRBD1. The CDR3 loop spans 17 amino acids. Germline values: CDR1 SNHLY, CDR2 FYNNEI. The ends lost 2 bases at V and 0 bases at J; junction bases unmatched: 7.

The chain recombines TRBV6-1 with TRBJ2-3, with 12 bases lining up with TRBD1. The CDR3 is made up of 17 amino acids. Unmatched junction bases numbered 7, after V lost 4 bases and J lost 2 bases. Germline-derived CDR1 and CDR2 are MNHNS and SASEGT. The CDR3 loop reads CASSGRDRGRNTDTQYF. Here the CDR3 DNA reads TGTGCCAGCAGTGGCCGGGACAGGGGGCGAAACACAGATACGCAGTATTTT.

This clone came up a few times. The chain employs TRBV5-1 and TRBJ1-2, with unresolved D. The germline V and J ends were trimmed by 6 bases and 4 bases, with 13 bases remaining between them. The germline CDR1 and CDR2 sequences are SGHRS and YFSETQ. CDR3 length equals 13 residues. DNA of the CDR3: TGCGCCAGCACAAGAGAAAGAGCCTATGGCTACACCTTC. Its translation is CASTRERAYGYTF.

The V gene is TRBV2, the J gene TRBJ1-6, with 7 nucleotides matching TRBD1. The CDR3 is 14 residues long. V was clipped by 5 bases and J by 7 bases; unmatched bases: 5. Germline loops: CDR1 SNHLY, CDR2 FYNNEI. The CDR3 region is CASSYWTGNSPLHF. CDR3 sequence (DNA): TGTGCCAGCAGTTATTGGACAGGAAATTCACCCCTCCACTTT. Looking up the rest from reference TRBV2 and TRBJ1-6 gives the full variable domain: EPEVTQTPSHQVTQMGQEVILRCVPISNHLYFYWYRQILGQKVEFLVSFYNNEISEKSEIFDDQFSVERPDGSNFTLKIRSTKLEDSAMYFCASSYWTGNSPLHFGNGTRLTVT.

V and J are TRBV18 and TRBJ1-2; D unresolved. V was clipped by 0 bases and J by 3 bases, with 11 bases between them. CDR1 KGHSH and CDR2 LQKENI come from the germline V gene. The CDR3 totals 15 residues. The CDR3 loop is CASSPPGAWDYGYTF. The CDR3 bases are TGTGCCAGCTCACCACCGGGCGCCTGGGACTATGGCTACACCTTC.

V is TRBV19 and J is TRBJ2-1; D is uncertain. This CDR3 spans 12 amino acids. CDR1 and CDR2 from the germline V gene are LNHDA and SQIVND (reference sequence). Trimming cost V 2 bases and J 8 bases, with 7 bases left between them. CDR3 bases: TGTGCCAGTAGTATAATGGGTTATGAGCAGTTCTTC. Protein product: CASSIMGYEQFF.

The CDR3 protein is CASSFNRNYEQYF. The CDR3 DNA sequence: TGTGCCAGCAGTTTTAATCGAAACTACGAGCAGTACTTC. This rearrangement joins TRBV27 to TRBJ2-7, with D hard to call. The germline V gene has CDR1 MNHEY and CDR2 SMNVEV (reference sequence). This CDR3 comprises 13 residues. Trimming took off 3 bases at V and 3 bases at J, with 9 bases between the two ends.

This sequence joins TRBV7-2 and TRBJ1-2; D remains unclear. The length of the CDR3 is 14 residues. Deletions cut 4 bases from V and 8 bases from J, with 17 bases between. Germline V gives CDR1 SGHTA, CDR2 FQGNSA. Written as DNA, the CDR3 is TGTGCCAGCAGCTGGACGCGACGGCGGTACGGCTACACCTTC. This codes for CASSWTRRRYGYTF.

The CDR3 loop reads CASSQAYNSPLHF. CDR3 in DNA: TGCGCCAGCAGCCAAGCTTACAATTCACCCCTCCACTTT. The chain carries TRBV4-1 and TRBJ1-6; the D is unclear. Per the germline V gene, CDR1 is MGHRA and CDR2 is YSYEKL. Between the trimmed V and J ends, which lost 1 base and 7 bases, there was a span of 5 bases. This CDR3 region has 13 residues.

The J gene is TRBJ1-1, the V gene TRBV5-1; 10 bases agree with TRBD1. CDR1 and CDR2 from the germline V gene are SGHRS and YFSETQ. The CDR3 loop spans 14 amino acids. The ends lost 3 bases at V and 5 bases at J; junction bases unmatched: 4. This CDR3 is CASSSDRGRTEAFF. The CDR3 DNA follows: TGCGCCAGCAGCTCCGACAGGGGGCGAACTGAAGCTTTCTTT.

The rearrangement uses TRBV2 and TRBJ2-1; 14 bases fit TRBD2. The junction had 2 bases not matched to a gene; V was cut back by 3 bases and J by 7 bases. This CDR3 has 15 amino acids. Germline lookup yields CDR1 SNHLY and CDR2 FYNNEI. The chain's CDR3 is CASSEGLAGANEQFF. CDR3 in DNA: TGTGCCAGCAGTGAGGGACTAGCGGGAGCTAATGAGCAGTTCTTC.

The CDR3: CASSLDRDRRSPLHF. CDR3 nucleotides: TGTGCCAGCAGCTTGGATAGGGACCGCAGGTCACCCCTCCACTTT. The V gene is TRBV7-8, the J gene TRBJ1-6; possibly TRBD1 for D (5 bases). The CDR3 is 15 amino acids. The germline V and J ends were trimmed by 3 bases and 10 bases, with 16 bases remaining between them. Germline CDR1 and CDR2: SGHVS and FQNEAQ.

This clone was detected only a few times. This chain connects TRBV24-1 to TRBJ2-1; 11 positions agree with TRBD2. Germline V lookup: CDR1 KGHDR, CDR2 SFDVKD. The junction had 11 bases not matched to a gene; V was cut back by 3 bases and J by 8 bases. This CDR3 spans 17 amino acids. The DNA of the CDR3 is TGTGCCACCAGTGATGGGACTAGCGGTTGGGCCGAGGATGAGCAGTTCTTC. Protein sequence: CATSDGTSGWAEDEQFF.

Worth noting for this clone: Because the CDR3 is missing its conserved closing phenylalanine or tryptophan, this is likely a read error. This rearrangement joins TRBV6-5 to TRBJ1-2; D is possibly TRBD1 (5 bases). This CDR3 has 13 amino acids. The V gene's germline CDR1 is MNHEY and CDR2 SVGAGI. The V and J ends lost 10 bases and 2 bases respectively, with 14 bases between them. CDR3 amino acids: CATSPGANYGYTL. The CDR3 coding sequence is TGTGCCACCTCCCCCGGGGCCAACTATGGCTACACCCTC.

V and J are TRBV11-1 and TRBJ1-1; D unclear. Trimming pared 0 bases from V and 5 bases from J, leaving 10 bases between. The CDR3 has 14 residues. Germline V gene data show CDR1 as SGHAT and CDR2 as FQDESV (reference sequence). Here the CDR3 DNA reads TGTGCCAGCAGCTTAGCCGTGAGACAAACTGAAGCTTTCTTT. Its translation is CASSLAVRQTEAFF.

The rearrangement uses TRBV3-1 (or the pseudogene TRBV3-2) and TRBJ2-2; perhaps D is TRBD1 or TRBD2 (7 bases each). Germline-derived CDR1 and CDR2 are LGHDT and YNNKEL (reference sequence). The CDR3 has 17 residues. V was cut by 4 bases and J by 3 bases, with 18 bases left in between. The CDR3 DNA reads as TGTGCCAGCAGCCGACCCGGGGGGACAGACTACACCGGGGAGCTGTTTTTT. It yields the protein CASSRPGGTDYTGELFF.

The chain uses TRBV28 and TRBJ1-5, with TRBD1 identical over 8 bases. The length of the CDR3 is 16 residues. J was trimmed by 2 bases and V by 3 bases; bases with no gene match: 6. Germline V gives CDR1 MDHEN, CDR2 SYDVKM. The chain's CDR3 is CASSFYTGGGNQPQHF. The CDR3 DNA reads as TGTGCCAGCAGTTTCTATACAGGGGGTGGCAATCAGCCCCAGCATTTT.

The rearrangement joins TRBV28 to TRBJ2-7; D perhaps matches TRBD2 (5 bases). Germline loops: CDR1 MDHEN, CDR2 SYDVKM. V lost 7 bases to trimming and J lost 9 bases, with 22 bases between them. The CDR3 is 14 amino acids. The CDR3 DNA is TGTGCCAGCACCCCCCGGTCCGTCGCCGCGGGGCAGTACTTC. Protein product: CASTPRSVAAGQYF.

V is TRBV5-5 and J is TRBJ1-5; TRBD1 aligns across 10 bases. The CDR3 covers 16 residues. With V trimmed by 0 bases and J by 6 bases, 6 bases remained unmatched. Per the germline V gene, CDR1 is SGHKS and CDR2 is YYEKEE (reference sequence). In DNA form, the CDR3 reads TGTGCCAGCAGCTTGGGGACAGGGGGTATCGGTCAGCCCCAGCATTTT. Amino acids: CASSLGTGGIGQPQHF.